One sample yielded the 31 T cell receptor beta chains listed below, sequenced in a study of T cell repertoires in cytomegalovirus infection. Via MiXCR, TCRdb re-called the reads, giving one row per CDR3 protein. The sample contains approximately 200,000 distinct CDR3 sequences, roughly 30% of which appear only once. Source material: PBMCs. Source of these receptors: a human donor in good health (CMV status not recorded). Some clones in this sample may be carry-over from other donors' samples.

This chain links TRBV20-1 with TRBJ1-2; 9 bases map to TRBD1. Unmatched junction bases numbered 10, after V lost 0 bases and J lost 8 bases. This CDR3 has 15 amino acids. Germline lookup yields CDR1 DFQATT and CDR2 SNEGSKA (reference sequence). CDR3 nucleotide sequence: TGCAGTGCTAGAGATAAAGAACAGGGGGCGGAGGGCTACACCTTC. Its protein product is CSARDKEQGAEGYTF.

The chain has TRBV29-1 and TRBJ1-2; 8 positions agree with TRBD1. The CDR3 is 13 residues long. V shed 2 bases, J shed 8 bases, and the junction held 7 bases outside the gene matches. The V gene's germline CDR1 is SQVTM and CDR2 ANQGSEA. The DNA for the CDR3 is TGCAGCGTTGAACCGCAGGGGGCAAGGGGCTACACCTTC. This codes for CSVEPQGARGYTF. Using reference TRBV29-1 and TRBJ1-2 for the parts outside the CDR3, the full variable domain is SAVISQKPSRDICQRGTSLTIQCQVDSQVTMMFWYRQQPGQSLTLIATANQGSEATYESGFVIDKFPISRPNLTFSTLTVSNMSPEDSSIYLCSVEPQGARGYTFGSGTRLTVV.

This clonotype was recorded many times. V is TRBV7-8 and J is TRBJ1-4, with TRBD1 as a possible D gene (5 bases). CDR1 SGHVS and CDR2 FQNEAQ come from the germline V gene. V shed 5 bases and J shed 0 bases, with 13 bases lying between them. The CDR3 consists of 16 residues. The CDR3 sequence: CASSTPDRPTNEKLFF. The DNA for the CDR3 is TGTGCCAGCAGCACCCCCGACAGACCAACTAATGAAAAACTGTTTTTT.

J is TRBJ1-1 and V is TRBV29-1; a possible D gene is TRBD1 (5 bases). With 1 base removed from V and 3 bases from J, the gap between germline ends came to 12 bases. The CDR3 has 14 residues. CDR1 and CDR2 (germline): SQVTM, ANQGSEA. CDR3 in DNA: TGCAGCGTTGAAGGCAGACTGGGGGACACTGAAGCTTTCTTT. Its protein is CSVEGRLGDTEAFF.

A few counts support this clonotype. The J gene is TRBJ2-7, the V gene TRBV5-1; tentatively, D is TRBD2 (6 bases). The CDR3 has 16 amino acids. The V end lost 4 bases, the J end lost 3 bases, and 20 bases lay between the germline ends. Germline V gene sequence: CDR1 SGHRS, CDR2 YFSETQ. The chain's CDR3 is CASSVGGRSLSYEQYF. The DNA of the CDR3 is TGCGCCAGCAGCGTCGGGGGTAGGTCACTAAGCTACGAGCAGTACTTC.

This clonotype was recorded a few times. The CDR3 sequence is CASSPSGTVYNEQFF. The CDR3 bases are TGCGCCAGCAGCCCTTCCGGGACTGTTTACAATGAGCAGTTCTTC. The chain links TRBV5-1 to TRBJ2-1; D perhaps matches TRBD2 (6 bases). V lost 4 bases and J 4 bases, leaving 15 bases between the germline ends. Germline V gene lookup returns CDR1 SGHRS and CDR2 YFSETQ. The CDR3 is made up of 15 amino acids.

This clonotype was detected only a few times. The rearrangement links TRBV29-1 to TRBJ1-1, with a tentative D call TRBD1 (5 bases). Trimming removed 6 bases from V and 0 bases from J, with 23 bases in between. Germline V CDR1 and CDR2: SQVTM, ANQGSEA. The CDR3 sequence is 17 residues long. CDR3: CSVPDRPTSLMNTEAFF. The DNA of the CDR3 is TGCAGCGTCCCAGACAGACCGACATCCCTTATGAACACTGAAGCTTTCTTT.

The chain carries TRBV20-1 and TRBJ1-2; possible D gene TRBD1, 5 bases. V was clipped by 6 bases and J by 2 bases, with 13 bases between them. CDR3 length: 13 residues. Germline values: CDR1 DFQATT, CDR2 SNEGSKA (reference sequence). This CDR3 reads CSAMGRGNYGYTF. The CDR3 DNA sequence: TGCAGTGCCATGGGGCGGGGAAACTATGGCTACACCTTC.

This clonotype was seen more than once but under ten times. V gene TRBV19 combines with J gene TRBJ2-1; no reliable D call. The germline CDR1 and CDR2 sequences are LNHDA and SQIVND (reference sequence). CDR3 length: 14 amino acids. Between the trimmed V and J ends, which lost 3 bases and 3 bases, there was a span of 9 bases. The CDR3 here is CASSIERGYNEQFF. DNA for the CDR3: TGTGCCAGTAGTATCGAGCGCGGCTACAATGAGCAGTTCTTC. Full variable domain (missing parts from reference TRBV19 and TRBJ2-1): DGGITQSPKYLFRKEGQNVTLSCEQNLNHDAMYWYRQDPGQGLRLIYYSQIVNDFQKGDIAEGYSVSREKKESFPLTVTSAQKNPTAFYLCASSIERGYNEQFFGPGTRLTVL.

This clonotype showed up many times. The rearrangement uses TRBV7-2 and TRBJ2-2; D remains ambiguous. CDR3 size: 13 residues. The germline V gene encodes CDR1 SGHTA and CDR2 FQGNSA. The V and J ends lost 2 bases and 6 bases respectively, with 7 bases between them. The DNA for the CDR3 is TGTGCCAGCAGCTTAATGAGTGCCGGGGAGCTGTTTTTT. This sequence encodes CASSLMSAGELFF.

The CDR3 nucleotides are TGTGCCAGCAGTTACCGGACTAGCGGGGGGACTGAGCAGTTCTTC. Translated, it gives CASSYRTSGGTEQFF. The genes are TRBV6-6 and TRBJ2-1; 14 bases agree with TRBD2. This CDR3 is 15 amino acids long. Trimming took 2 bases from V and 9 from J; bases not matched to a gene: 3. Germline V CDR1 and CDR2: MNHNY, SVGAGI (reference sequence).

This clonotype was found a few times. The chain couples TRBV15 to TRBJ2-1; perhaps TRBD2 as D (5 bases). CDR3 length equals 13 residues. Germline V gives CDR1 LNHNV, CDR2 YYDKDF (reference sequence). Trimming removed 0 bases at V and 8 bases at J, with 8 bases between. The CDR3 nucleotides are TGTGCCACCAGCAGAGATAGGCGGGATGAGCAGTTCTTC. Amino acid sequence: CATSRDRRDEQFF.

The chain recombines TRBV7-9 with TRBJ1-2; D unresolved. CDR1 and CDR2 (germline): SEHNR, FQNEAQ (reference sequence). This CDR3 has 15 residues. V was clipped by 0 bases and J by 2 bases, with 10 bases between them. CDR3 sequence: CASSLAASLNYGYTF. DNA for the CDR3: TGTGCCAGCAGCTTAGCGGCCAGCCTGAACTATGGCTACACCTTC.

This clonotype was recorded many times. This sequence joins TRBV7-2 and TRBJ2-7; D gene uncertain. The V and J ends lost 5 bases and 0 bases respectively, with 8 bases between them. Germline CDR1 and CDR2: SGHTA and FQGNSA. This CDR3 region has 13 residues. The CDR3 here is CASSLTSSYEQYF. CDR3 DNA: TGTGCCAGCAGCCTCACGAGCTCCTACGAGCAGTACTTC.

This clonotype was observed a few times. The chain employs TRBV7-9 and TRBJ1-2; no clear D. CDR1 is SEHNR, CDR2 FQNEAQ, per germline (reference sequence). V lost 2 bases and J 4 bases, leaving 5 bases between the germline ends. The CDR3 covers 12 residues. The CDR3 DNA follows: TGTGCCAGCAGCTTAAAATCCTATGGCTACACCTTC. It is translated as CASSLKSYGYTF.

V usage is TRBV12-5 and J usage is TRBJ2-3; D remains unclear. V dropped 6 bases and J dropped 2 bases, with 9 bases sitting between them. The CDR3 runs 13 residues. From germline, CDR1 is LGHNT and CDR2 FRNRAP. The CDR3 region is CASGRPFTDTQYF. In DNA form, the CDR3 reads TGTGCTAGTGGAAGACCTTTCACAGATACGCAGTATTTT.

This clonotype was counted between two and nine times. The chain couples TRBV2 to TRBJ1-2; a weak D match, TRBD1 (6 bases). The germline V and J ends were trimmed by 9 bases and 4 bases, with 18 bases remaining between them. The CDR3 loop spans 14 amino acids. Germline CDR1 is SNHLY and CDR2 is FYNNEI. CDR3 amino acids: CASKLGGAAYGYTF. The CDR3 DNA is TGTGCCAGTAAATTGGGGGGCGCTGCCTATGGCTACACCTTC.

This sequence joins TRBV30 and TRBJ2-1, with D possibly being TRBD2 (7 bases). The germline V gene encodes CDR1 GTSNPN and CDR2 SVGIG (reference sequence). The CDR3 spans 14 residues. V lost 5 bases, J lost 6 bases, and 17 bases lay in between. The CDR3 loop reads CAWGVGGGPNEQFF. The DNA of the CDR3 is TGTGCCTGGGGGGTAGGGGGGGGCCCCAATGAGCAGTTCTTC.

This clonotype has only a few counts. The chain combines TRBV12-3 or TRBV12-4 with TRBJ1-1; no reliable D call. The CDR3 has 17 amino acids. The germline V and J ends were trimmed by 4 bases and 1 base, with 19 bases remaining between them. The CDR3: CASSSGSIRRGNTEAFF. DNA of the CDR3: TGTGCCAGCAGTTCAGGATCCATCAGGCGGGGGAACACTGAAGCTTTCTTT.

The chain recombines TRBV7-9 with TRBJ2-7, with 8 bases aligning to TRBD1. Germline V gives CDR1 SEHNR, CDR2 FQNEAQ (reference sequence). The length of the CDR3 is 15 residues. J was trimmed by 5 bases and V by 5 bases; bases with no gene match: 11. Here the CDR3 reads CASSTRRGQVDEQYF. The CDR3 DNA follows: TGTGCCAGCAGCACCAGAAGGGGACAGGTAGACGAGCAGTACTTC.

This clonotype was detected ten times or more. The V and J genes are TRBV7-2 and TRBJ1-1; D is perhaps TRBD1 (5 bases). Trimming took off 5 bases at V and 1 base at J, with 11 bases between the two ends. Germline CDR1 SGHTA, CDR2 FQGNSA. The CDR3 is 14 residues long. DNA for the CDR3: TGTGCCAGCAGCCTGCCGACAGAGAACACTGAAGCTTTCTTT. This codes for CASSLPTENTEAFF.

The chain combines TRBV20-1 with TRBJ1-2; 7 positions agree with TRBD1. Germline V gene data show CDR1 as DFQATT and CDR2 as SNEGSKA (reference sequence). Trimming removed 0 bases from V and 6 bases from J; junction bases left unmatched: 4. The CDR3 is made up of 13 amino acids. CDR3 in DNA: TGCAGTGCTAGAGACCTAACAGGGGATGGCTACACCTTC. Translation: CSARDLTGDGYTF.

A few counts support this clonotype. The CDR3 protein is CSARDPGGLSSYEQYF. DNA for the CDR3: TGCAGTGCTAGAGATCCGGGGGGCTTGAGCTCCTACGAGCAGTACTTC. This chain connects TRBV20-1 to TRBJ2-7; D may be TRBD2 (7 bases). V dropped 0 bases and J dropped 0 bases, with 15 bases sitting between them. Germline CDR1 is DFQATT and CDR2 is SNEGSKA (reference sequence). The CDR3 contains 16 residues.

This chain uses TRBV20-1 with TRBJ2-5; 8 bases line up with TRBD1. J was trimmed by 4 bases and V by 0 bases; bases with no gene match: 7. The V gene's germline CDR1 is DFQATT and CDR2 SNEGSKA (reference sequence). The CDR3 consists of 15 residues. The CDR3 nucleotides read TGCAGTGCTAGAGATTGGGCAGGGGGCGGAGAGACCCAGTACTTC. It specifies CSARDWAGGGETQYF.

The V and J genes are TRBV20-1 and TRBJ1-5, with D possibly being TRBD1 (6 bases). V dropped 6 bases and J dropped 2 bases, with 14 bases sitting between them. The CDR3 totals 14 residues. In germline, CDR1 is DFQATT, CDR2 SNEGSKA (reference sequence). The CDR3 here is CSAEGGSGNQPQHF. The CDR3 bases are TGCAGTGCCGAGGGGGGAAGTGGCAATCAGCCCCAGCATTTT.

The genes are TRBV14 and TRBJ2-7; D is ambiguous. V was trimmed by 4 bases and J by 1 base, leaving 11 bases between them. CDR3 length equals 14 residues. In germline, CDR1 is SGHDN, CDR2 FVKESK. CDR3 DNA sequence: TGTGCCAGCAGCCCTCAGATGTCTTCCTACGAGCAGTACTTC. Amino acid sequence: CASSPQMSSYEQYF.

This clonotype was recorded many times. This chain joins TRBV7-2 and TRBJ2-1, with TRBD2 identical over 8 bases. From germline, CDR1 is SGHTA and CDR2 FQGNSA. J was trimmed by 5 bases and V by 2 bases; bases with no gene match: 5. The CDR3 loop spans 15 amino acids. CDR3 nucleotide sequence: TGTGCCAGCAGCTTATCGGGGGGGAATAACAATGAGCAGTTCTTC. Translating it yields CASSLSGGNNNEQFF.

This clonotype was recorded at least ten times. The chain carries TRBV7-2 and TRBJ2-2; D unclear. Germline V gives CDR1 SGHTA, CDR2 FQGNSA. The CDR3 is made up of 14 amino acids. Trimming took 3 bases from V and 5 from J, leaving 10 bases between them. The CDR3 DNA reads TGTGCCAGCAGCTTGGTCAGAACTACCGGGGAGCTGTTTTTT. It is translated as CASSLVRTTGELFF.

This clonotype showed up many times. The CDR3 is CASSAYRVGTGELFF. CDR3 sequence (DNA): TGTGCCAGCAGCGCCTACAGGGTTGGGACCGGGGAGCTGTTTTTT. The rearrangement links TRBV7-8 to TRBJ2-2; possibly TRBD1 for D (6 bases). The V and J ends lost 5 bases and 5 bases respectively, with 15 bases between them. This CDR3 comprises 15 residues. Germline assignment: CDR1 SGHVS and CDR2 FQNEAQ.

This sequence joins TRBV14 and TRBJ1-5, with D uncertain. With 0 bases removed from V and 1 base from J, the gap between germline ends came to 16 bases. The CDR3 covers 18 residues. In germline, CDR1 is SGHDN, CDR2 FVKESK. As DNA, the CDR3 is TGTGCCAGCAGCCAAGATCAATCGGGGATCGGAAGCAATCAGCCCCAGCATTTT. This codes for CASSQDQSGIGSNQPQHF.

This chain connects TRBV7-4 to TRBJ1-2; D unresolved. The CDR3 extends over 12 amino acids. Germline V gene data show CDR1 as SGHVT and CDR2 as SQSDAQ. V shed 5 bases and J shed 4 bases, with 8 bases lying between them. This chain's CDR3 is CASSANLYGYTF. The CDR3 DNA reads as TGTGCCAGCAGCGCGAATCTCTATGGCTACACCTTC.